This T cell receptor beta chain emerged from a study of blood T cell repertoires in COVID-19. Across the whole study: Whether acute or convalescent, the COVID-19 samples came from the United States, Italy and Spain.

Only in-frame clones appear in the TCRdb table, and some are missing; sequencing was by immunoSEQ multiplex PCR. The sample contains fewer than 90,000 clones, about 95% of which appear only once. V gave up 7 bases and J gave up 8 bases, with 17 bases separating them. Germline V lookup: CDR1 MNHEY, CDR2 SVGAGI. This CDR3 contains 13 residues. The sample taken for sequencing was peripheral blood. This receptor was identified in a human donor with active COVID-19. The donor label of this sample is uncertain. V usage is TRBV6-5 and J usage is TRBJ1-2; D unresolved. The CDR3 bases are TGTGCCAGCACCCCTTCGGCGGGGAGGGGCTACACCTTC. Amino acids: CASTPSAGRGYTF.